This TCR beta chain was sequenced in a study of OX40 agonist ivuxolimab in advanced cancers. About this clone itself: Its cognate antigen is unknown. One end of the junction fails to match germline, which may point to a read error.

The CDR3 sequence is 15 residues long. CDR1 SSHAT and CDR2 FNYEAQ come from the germline V gene (reference sequence). Overall study findings and caveats: Clonal expansion by week 6 occurred in CD4+ and CD8+ blood T cells (at 0.1 to 3.0 mg/kg).

TCRdb's copy holds only in-frame clones and misses some; the assay was immunoSEQ multiplex PCR. The table has 70,000 to 85,000 clones, 85% seen once. This specimen was CD4+ or CD8+ T cells sorted from blood, taken in a trial of the OX40 agonist ivuxolimab. The gene calls are TRBV7-7 and TRBJ2-2; TRBD1 aligns across 7 bases. This TCR was recovered from an adult with an advanced solid tumor such as melanoma, head and neck, liver or kidney cancer. CDR3 residues: CASSPPGGKPGELFF. The CDR3 DNA reads TGTGCTAGCAGCCCGCCAGGGGGAAAGCCCGGGGAGCTGTTTTTT.